This is a list of T cell receptor beta chains from one sample in a study of CD8 T cells in ankylosing spondylitis. One entry per CDR3 protein results from TCRdb running MiXCR on the 5' RACE reads. This table holds approximately 69,000 distinct CDR3 sequences, roughly 5.3% found once. Sequences were obtained from blood, either unsorted or a sorted T cell fraction (not recorded which). Receptor source: a male donor with ankylosing spondylitis or in good health (not recorded which). Each CDR3 is given with its conserved first and last residue. Fields, in order: CDR3 protein, CDR3 DNA, J gene, clone size, D gene, V gene. The D gene is left open where the match is weak. Clone size appears in some rows only: once, few, many, or a class for an expanded clone.

CDR3: CAISPSLDYEQYF; DNA: TGTGCCATCAGTCCGTCCCTGGACTACGAGCAGTACTTC; J: TRBJ2-7; size: many; D: .; V: TRBV10-3
CDR3: CASSVAGTLSSGANVLTF; DNA: TGTGCCAGCAGCGTAGCAGGGACGCTGAGCTCTGGGGCCAACGTCCTGACTTTC; J: TRBJ2-6; size: many; D: .; V: TRBV9
CDR3: CASSQRTGTSGGNEQFF; DNA: TGTGCCAGCAGCCAGAGAACCGGGACTAGCGGGGGCAATGAGCAGTTCTTC; J: TRBJ2-1; size: many; D: .; V: TRBV3-2
CDR3: CASSQSTGEPRGGIYNEQFF; DNA: TGCGCCAGCAGTCAATCGACCGGGGAGCCCCGGGGGGGCATCTACAATGAGCAGTTCTTC; J: TRBJ2-1; size: many; D: TRBD2; V: TRBV23-1
CDR3: CASSPSGLTQPQHF; DNA: TGTGCCAGCAGCCCCTCGGGGCTGACTCAACCCCAGCATTTT; J: TRBJ1-5; size: many; D: .; V: TRBV12-3/TRBV12-4
CDR3: CASSLFGVLQETQYF; DNA: TGTGCCAGCAGCTTATTCGGGGTGCTCCAAGAGACCCAGTACTTC; J: TRBJ2-5; size: .; D: .; V: TRBV11-2
CDR3: CSAGRTGDQPQHF; DNA: TGCAGTGCGGGAAGGACAGGGGATCAGCCCCAGCATTTT; J: TRBJ1-5; size: many; D: TRBD1; V: TRBV20-1
CDR3: CAISVGSSNYGYTF; DNA: TGTGCCATCAGTGTCGGTTCTTCTAACTATGGCTACACCTTC; J: TRBJ1-2; size: .; D: .; V: TRBV10-3
CDR3: CSAMGFGNTIYF; DNA: TGCAGTGCTATGGGTTTCGGAAACACCATATATTTT; J: TRBJ1-3; size: many; D: .; V: TRBV20-1
CDR3: CASISDRGNTGELFF; DNA: TGCGCCAGCATATCGGACAGGGGGAACACCGGGGAGCTGTTTTTT; J: TRBJ2-2; size: many; D: TRBD1; V: TRBV5-1
CDR3: CASSLQQAANTGELFF; DNA: TGTGCCAGCTCACTACAGCAGGCCGCGAACACCGGGGAGCTGTTTTTT; J: TRBJ2-2; size: many; D: .; V: TRBV18
CDR3: CAISETPEQPQHF; DNA: TGTGCCATCAGTGAAACTCCGGAACAGCCCCAGCATTTT; J: TRBJ1-5; size: many; D: .; V: TRBV10-3
CDR3: CASNIGPGKLFF; DNA: TGTGCCAGCAATATCGGCCCCGGGAAACTGTTTTTT; J: TRBJ1-4; size: many; D: .; V: TRBV12-3/TRBV12-4
CDR3: CASSDQILPLNYGYTF; DNA: TGTGCCAGCAGTGACCAGATCCTGCCCCTAAACTATGGCTACACCTTC; J: TRBJ1-2; size: many; D: .; V: TRBV2
CDR3: CASSKGQGSETQYF; DNA: TGTGCCAGCAGCAAGGGACAGGGATCGGAGACCCAGTACTTC; J: TRBJ2-5; size: many; D: TRBD1; V: TRBV9
CDR3: CASSPRVGRNTEAFF; DNA: TGTGCCAGCAGCCCCCGGGTAGGGCGGAACACTGAAGCTTTCTTT; J: TRBJ1-1; size: few; D: .; V: TRBV7-9
CDR3: CSAVPGQGAIGNQPQHF; DNA: TGCAGTGCCGTTCCGGGACAGGGGGCGATAGGCAATCAGCCCCAGCATTTT; J: TRBJ1-5; size: many; D: TRBD1; V: TRBV20-1
CDR3: CASSSSWGAHYGYTF; DNA: TGTGCCAGCAGTTCAAGCTGGGGGGCCCACTATGGCTACACCTTC; J: TRBJ1-2; size: many; D: .; V: TRBV27
CDR3: CSAKDQNTIYF; DNA: TGCAGTGCTAAGGACCAAAACACCATATATTTT; J: TRBJ1-3; size: many; D: .; V: TRBV20-1
CDR3: CASSVTQGYNEQFF; DNA: TGTGCCAGCAGCGTGACACAGGGTTACAATGAGCAGTTCTTC; J: TRBJ2-1; size: many; D: .; V: TRBV11-2
CDR3: CASSLSGGAGELFF; DNA: TGTGCCAGCAGTTTATCGGGTGGCGCCGGGGAGCTGTTTTTT; J: TRBJ2-2; size: many; D: .; V: TRBV12-3/TRBV12-4
CDR3: CASSLAHPPSAPYEQYF; DNA: TGTGCCAGCAGCTTAGCCCACCCCCCCTCAGCGCCCTACGAGCAGTACTTC; J: TRBJ2-7; size: many; D: .; V: TRBV11-1
CDR3: CASSVDRDYNSPLHF; DNA: TGTGCCAGCAGCGTCGACAGGGACTATAATTCACCCCTCCACTTT; J: TRBJ1-6; size: many; D: TRBD1; V: TRBV9
CDR3: CASSEELDNEQFF; DNA: TGTGCCAGCAGTGAAGAGTTAGACAATGAGCAGTTCTTC; J: TRBJ2-1; size: many; D: .; V: TRBV25-1
CDR3: CSAPSGGELFF; DNA: TGCAGTGCTCCGAGCGGGGGGGAGCTGTTTTTT; J: TRBJ2-2; size: many; D: .; V: TRBV20-1
CDR3: CASSFAGQLQETQYF; DNA: TGTGCCAGCAGTTTTGCGGGACAGCTCCAAGAGACCCAGTACTTC; J: TRBJ2-5; size: .; D: .; V: TRBV28
CDR3: CSARGGGQGAHEQFF; DNA: TGCAGTGCTAGAGGAGGGGGACAGGGGGCGCATGAGCAGTTCTTC; J: TRBJ2-1; size: many; D: TRBD1; V: TRBV20-1
CDR3: CASSLRTDPSDGYTF; DNA: TGTGCCAGCAGTTTACGCACGGATCCCTCGGATGGCTACACCTTC; J: TRBJ1-2; size: many; D: .; V: TRBV12-3/TRBV12-4
CDR3: CASSATGGAYNEQFF; DNA: TGTGCCAGCAGCGCTACAGGGGGCGCTTACAATGAGCAGTTCTTC; J: TRBJ2-1; size: many; D: TRBD1; V: TRBV12-3/TRBV12-4
CDR3: CSAGEPGSSTDTQYF; DNA: TGCAGTGCTGGTGAACCGGGGTCTAGCACAGATACGCAGTATTTT; J: TRBJ2-3; size: many; D: .; V: TRBV20-1
CDR3: CASSQRDTNTEAFF; DNA: TGTGCCAGCAGCCAACGGGACACGAACACTGAAGCTTTCTTT; J: TRBJ1-1; size: many; D: .; V: TRBV4-2
CDR3: CASSFSDLYEQYF; DNA: TGTGCCAGCAGCTTCTCTGACCTCTACGAGCAGTACTTC; J: TRBJ2-7; size: many; D: .; V: TRBV7-8
CDR3: CASSLDVGTSSSEQYF; DNA: TGTGCCAGCAGCTTAGACGTAGGGACGAGTTCTAGCGAGCAGTACTTC; J: TRBJ2-7; size: many; D: .; V: TRBV7-3
CDR3: CASSPDRAGGGYTF; DNA: TGTGCCAGCAGCCCTGACAGGGCCGGGGGGGGCTACACCTTC; J: TRBJ1-2; size: once; D: TRBD1; V: TRBV5-4
CDR3: CASSFTGLSEQFF; DNA: TGTGCCAGCAGCTTCACAGGGCTTAGTGAGCAGTTCTTC; J: TRBJ2-1; size: many; D: .; V: TRBV7-3
CDR3: CASSLEMGVSRTEAFF; DNA: TGCGCCAGCAGCTTGGAGATGGGGGTAAGTCGCACTGAAGCTTTCTTT; J: TRBJ1-1; size: many; D: .; V: TRBV5-1
CDR3: CSARAAASGGIQETQYF; DNA: TGCAGTGCTAGAGCCGCTGCTAGCGGGGGGATACAAGAGACCCAGTACTTC; J: TRBJ2-5; size: many; D: TRBD2; V: TRBV20-1